Listed here are 3 T cell receptor beta chains from one sample, sequenced in a study of blood T cell repertoires in COVID-19. Sequencing used immunoSEQ multiplex PCR; TCRdb keeps in-frame clones, though not all of them. The sample yields more than 85,000 clones, approximately 90% seen once. Material for sequencing was peripheral blood. These receptors were obtained from a woman between 50 and 59 years old with acute or convalescent COVID-19.

The chain uses TRBV12-3 or TRBV12-4 and TRBJ1-5; 8 bases are a match to TRBD1. The V gene end was trimmed by 6 bases and the J gene end by 10 bases; junction bases not matched to a gene: 5. The CDR3 has 12 amino acids. The CDR3 spells CASSQSGGPQHF. In nucleotides, the CDR3 is TGTGCCAGCAGCCAATCAGGGGGCCCCCAGCATTTT.

The rearrangement joins TRBV7-6 to TRBJ2-2; possibly TRBD1 for D (6 bases). Germline V lookup: CDR1 SGHVS, CDR2 FNYEAQ. CDR3 length: 15 residues. V was trimmed by 4 bases and J by 2 bases, leaving 11 bases between them. The CDR3 DNA is TGTGCCAGCAGCTCCGGACAGACCAACACCGGGGAGCTGTTTTTT. Amino acids: CASSSGQTNTGELFF.

Worth noting for this clone: Distinct nucleotide sequences in the sample also encode this CDR3. The J gene is TRBJ2-7, the V gene TRBV7-9; no clear D gene. Trimming pared 1 base from V and 3 bases from J, leaving 4 bases between. This CDR3 contains 12 residues. The germline gives CDR1 SEHNR, CDR2 FQNEAQ (reference sequence). The CDR3 coding sequence is TGTGCCAGCAGCTTAGTTAGCTACGAGCAGTACTTC. This encodes CASSLVSYEQYF.